Sequencing of this T cell receptor beta chain was carried out in a study of immune characterization of retroperitoneal liposarcoma. TCRdb reanalysed the PCR reads using MiXCR and keeps one entry per CDR3 protein. In the table there are thousands of distinct CDR3 sequences, approximately 20% of which are singletons. Germline CDR1 reads MNHNY; CDR2 reads SVGAGI (reference sequence). This CDR3 comprises 18 residues. V lost 9 bases and J lost 1; bases outside the gene matches: 15. The origin of this receptor is a male donor with retroperitoneal liposarcoma. The chain joins TRBV6-6 to TRBJ2-4, with TRBD1 matching over 10 bases. Sequencing was done on a sample of tumor tissue. In nucleotides, the CDR3 is TGTGCCAGTCAAGCCGGGACAGGGGCCCTCGGGGCCAAAAACATTCAGTACTTC. Amino acids: CASQAGTGALGAKNIQYF.